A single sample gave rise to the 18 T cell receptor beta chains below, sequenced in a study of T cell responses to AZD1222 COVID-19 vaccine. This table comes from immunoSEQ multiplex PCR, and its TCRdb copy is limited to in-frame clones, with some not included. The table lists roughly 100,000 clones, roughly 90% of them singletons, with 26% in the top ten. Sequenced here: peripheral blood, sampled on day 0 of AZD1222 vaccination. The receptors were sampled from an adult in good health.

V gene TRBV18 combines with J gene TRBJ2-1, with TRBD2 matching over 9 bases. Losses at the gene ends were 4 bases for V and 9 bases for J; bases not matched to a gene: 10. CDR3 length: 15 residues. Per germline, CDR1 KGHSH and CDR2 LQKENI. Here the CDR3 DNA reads TGTGCCAGCTCACGACCCGGTAGCGGGAGAGGTGAGCAGTTCTTC. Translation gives CASSRPGSGRGEQFF.

The CDR3 nucleotides read TGTGCCAGCACCGGGGGGGGGCGTCGAGAGCAGTACTTC. Translating it yields CASTGGGRREQYF. The chain uses TRBV28 and TRBJ2-7; 8 bases are shared with TRBD2. Per the germline V gene, CDR1 is MDHEN and CDR2 is SYDVKM. The V gene end was trimmed by 7 bases and the J gene end by 7 bases; junction bases not matched to a gene: 9. This CDR3 is built from 13 residues.

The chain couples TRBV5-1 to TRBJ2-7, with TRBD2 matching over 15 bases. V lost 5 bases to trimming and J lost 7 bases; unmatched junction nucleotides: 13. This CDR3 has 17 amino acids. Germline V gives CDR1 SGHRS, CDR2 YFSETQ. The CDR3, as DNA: TGCGCCAGCAGGCCTCCGGGACTAGCGGGAGGACTTGGAGAGCAGTACTTC. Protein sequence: CASRPPGLAGGLGEQYF.

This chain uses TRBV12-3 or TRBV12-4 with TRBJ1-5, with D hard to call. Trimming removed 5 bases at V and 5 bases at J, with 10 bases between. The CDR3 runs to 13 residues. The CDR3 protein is CASSKGLDQPQHF. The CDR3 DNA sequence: TGTGCCAGCAGTAAGGGTTTGGATCAGCCCCAGCATTTT.

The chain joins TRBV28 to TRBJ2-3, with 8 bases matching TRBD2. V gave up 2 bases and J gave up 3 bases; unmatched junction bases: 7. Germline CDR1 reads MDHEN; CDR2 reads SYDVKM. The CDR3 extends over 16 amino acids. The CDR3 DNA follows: TGTGCCAGCAGTTTACCCGAATTAGCGGGAACAGATACGCAGTATTTT. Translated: CASSLPELAGTDTQYF. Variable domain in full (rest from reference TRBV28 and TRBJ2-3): DVKVTQSSRYLVKRTGEKVFLECVQDMDHENMFWYRQDPGLGLRLIYFSYDVKMKEKGDIPEGYSVSREKKERFSLILESASTNQTSMYLCASSLPELAGTDTQYFGPGTRLTVL.

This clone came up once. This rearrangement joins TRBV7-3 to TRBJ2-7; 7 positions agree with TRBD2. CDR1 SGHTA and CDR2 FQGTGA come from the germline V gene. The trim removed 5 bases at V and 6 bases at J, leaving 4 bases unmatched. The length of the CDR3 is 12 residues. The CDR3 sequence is CASSPWGGEQYF. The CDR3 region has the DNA TGTGCCAGCAGCCCGTGGGGGGGCGAGCAGTACTTC.

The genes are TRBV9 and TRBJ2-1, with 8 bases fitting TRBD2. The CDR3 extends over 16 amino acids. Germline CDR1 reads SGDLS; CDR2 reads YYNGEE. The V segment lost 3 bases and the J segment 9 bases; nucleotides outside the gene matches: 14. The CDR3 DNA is TGTGCCAGCAGCGCCCGGGAGGGAGGGCCGTTTGGTGAGCAGTTCTTC. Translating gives CASSAREGGPFGEQFF.

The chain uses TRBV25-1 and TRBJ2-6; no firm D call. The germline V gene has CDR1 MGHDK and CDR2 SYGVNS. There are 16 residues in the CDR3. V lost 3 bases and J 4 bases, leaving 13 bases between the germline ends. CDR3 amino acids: CASSDYEVSGANVLTF. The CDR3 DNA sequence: TGTGCCAGCAGTGATTACGAGGTCTCCGGGGCCAACGTCCTGACTTTC.

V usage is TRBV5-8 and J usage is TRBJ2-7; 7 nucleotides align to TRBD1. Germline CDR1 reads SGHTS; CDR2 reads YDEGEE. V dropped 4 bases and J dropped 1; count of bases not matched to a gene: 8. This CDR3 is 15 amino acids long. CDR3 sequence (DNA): TGTGCCAGCAGCCCGGGACAGTTCACATCCTACGAGCAGTACTTC. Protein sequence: CASSPGQFTSYEQYF.

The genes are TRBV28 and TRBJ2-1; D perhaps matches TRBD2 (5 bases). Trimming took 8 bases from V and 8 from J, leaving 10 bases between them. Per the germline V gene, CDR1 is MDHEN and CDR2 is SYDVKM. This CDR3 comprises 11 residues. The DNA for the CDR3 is TGTGCCAGCTCGGGGAGCCATGAGCAGTTCTTC. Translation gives CASSGSHEQFF.

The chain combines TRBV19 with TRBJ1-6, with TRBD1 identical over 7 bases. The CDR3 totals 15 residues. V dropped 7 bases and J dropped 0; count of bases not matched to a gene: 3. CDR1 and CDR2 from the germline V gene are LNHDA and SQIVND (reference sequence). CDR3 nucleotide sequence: TGTGCCAGTATGGGACAGAGCTCCTATAATTCACCCCTCCACTTT. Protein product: CASMGQSSYNSPLHF. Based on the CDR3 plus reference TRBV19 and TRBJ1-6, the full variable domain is DGGITQSPKYLFRKEGQNVTLSCEQNLNHDAMYWYRQDPGQGLRLIYYSQIVNDFQKGDIAEGYSVSREKKESFPLTVTSAQKNPTAFYLCASMGQSSYNSPLHFGNGTRLTVT.

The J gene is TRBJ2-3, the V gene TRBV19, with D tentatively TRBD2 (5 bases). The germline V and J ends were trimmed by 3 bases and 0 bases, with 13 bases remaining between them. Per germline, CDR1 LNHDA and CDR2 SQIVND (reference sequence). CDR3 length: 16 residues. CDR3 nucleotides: TGTGCCAGTAGTATTGACCTGGGGAGAAGCACAGATACGCAGTATTTT. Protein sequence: CASSIDLGRSTDTQYF.

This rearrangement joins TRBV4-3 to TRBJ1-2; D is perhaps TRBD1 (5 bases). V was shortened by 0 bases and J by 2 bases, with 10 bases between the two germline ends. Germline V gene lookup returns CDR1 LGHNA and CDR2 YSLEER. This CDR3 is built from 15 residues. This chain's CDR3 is CASSQDQGENYGYTF. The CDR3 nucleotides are TGCGCCAGCAGCCAAGATCAGGGTGAGAACTATGGCTACACCTTC.

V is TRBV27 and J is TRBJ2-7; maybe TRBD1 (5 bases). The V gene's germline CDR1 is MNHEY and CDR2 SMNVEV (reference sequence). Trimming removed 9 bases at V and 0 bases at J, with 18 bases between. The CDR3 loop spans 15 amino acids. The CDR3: CARPQTEGGSYEQYF. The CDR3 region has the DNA TGTGCCAGGCCCCAGACAGAAGGTGGCTCCTACGAGCAGTACTTC.

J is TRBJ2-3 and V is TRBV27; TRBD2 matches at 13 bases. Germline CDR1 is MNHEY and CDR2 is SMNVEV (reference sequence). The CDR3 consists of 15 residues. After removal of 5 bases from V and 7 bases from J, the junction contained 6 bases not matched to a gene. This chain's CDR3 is CASSALAGGRNTQYF. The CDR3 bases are TGTGCCAGCAGTGCACTAGCGGGAGGGCGTAATACGCAGTATTTT.

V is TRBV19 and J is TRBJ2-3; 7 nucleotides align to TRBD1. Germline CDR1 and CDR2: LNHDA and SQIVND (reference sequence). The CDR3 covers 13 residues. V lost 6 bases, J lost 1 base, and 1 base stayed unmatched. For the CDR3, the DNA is TGTGCCAGTAGGGGGACAGGCACAGATACGCAGTATTTT. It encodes CASRGTGTDTQYF.

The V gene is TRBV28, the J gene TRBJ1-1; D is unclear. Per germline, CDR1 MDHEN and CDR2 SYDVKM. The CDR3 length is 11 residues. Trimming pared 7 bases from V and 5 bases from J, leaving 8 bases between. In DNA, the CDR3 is TGTGCCAGCAATTCAAGGACTGAAGCTTTCTTT. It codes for CASNSRTEAFF.

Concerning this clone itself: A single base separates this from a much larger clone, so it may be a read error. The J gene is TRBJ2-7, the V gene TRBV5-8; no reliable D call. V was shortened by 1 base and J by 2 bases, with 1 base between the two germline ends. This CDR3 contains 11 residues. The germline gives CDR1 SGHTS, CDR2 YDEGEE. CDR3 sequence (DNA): TGTGCCAGCAGCTTGCCCTACGAGCAGTACTTC. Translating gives CASSLPYEQYF.